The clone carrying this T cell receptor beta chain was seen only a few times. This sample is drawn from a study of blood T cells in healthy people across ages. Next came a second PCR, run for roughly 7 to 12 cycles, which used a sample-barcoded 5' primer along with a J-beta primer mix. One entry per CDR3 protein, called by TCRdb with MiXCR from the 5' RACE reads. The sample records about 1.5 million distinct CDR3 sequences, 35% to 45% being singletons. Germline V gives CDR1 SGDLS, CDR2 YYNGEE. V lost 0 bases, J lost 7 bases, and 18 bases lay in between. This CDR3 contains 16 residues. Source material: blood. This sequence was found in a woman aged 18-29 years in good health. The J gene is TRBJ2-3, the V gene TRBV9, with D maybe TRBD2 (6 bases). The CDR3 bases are TGTGCCAGCAGCGTAGGTCCAGCGGGTGGCGATAATACGCAGTATTTT. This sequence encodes CASSVGPAGGDNTQYF.